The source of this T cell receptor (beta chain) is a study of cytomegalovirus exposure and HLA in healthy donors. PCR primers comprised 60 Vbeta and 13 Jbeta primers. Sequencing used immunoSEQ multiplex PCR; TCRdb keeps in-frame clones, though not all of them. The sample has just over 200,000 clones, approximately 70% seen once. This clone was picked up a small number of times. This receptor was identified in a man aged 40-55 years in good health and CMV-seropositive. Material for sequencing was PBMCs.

The CDR3 loop reads CASSSTQGETQYF. Written as DNA, the CDR3 is TGCGCCAGCAGCTCGACACAAGGGGAAACGCAGTATTTT. The chain couples TRBV5-1 to TRBJ2-3, with TRBD1 as a possible D gene (5 bases). Germline V gene sequence: CDR1 SGHRS, CDR2 YFSETQ. This CDR3 contains 13 residues. The V and J ends lost 3 bases and 9 bases respectively, with 14 bases between them.